A single T cell receptor beta chain is shown here with its context. Libraries were prepared by immunoSEQ multiplex PCR; TCRdb keeps only in-frame clonotypes and omits some of them. The table lists 220,000 or so clones, around 86% of them singletons. This record belongs to a study of blood T cell repertoires in COVID-19. Study in general: PBMCs, B-cell-depleted T cells, or T cells were the source of the cDNA or gDNA that made up the material.

This CDR3 region has 13 residues. The V gene end was trimmed by 9 bases and the J gene end by 3 bases; junction bases not matched to a gene: 8. Germline V lookup: CDR1 LNHDA, CDR2 SQIVND (reference sequence). The origin of this receptor is a man aged 60-69 years who had recovered from COVID-19. The specimen sequenced was peripheral blood. V usage is TRBV19 and J usage is TRBJ2-7; 7 nucleotides match TRBD2. CDR3 coding DNA: TGTGCCAGCTCAACTAGCGCCATCTACGAGCAGTACTTC. Residues: CASSTSAIYEQYF.